The subject of this entry is one T cell receptor beta chain. As handled by the study authors: Amplification of reference gene primers provided the estimated nucleated cell counts. TCRdb's copy holds only in-frame clones and misses some; the assay was immunoSEQ multiplex PCR. For V, J and clone size, that table is used; D and trimming come from the DNA. The profile shows roughly 29,000 clones, around 83% of them singletons. The data originate from a study of blood T cell repertoires in COVID-19. Study-level background: Sources were T cells, B-cell-depleted T cells, or PBMCs; the material itself was cDNA or gDNA.

The trim removed 5 bases at V and 2 bases at J, leaving 9 bases unmatched. This CDR3 is built from 15 residues. Germline V gene lookup returns CDR1 KGHSH and CDR2 LQKENI. Sequencing was performed on peripheral blood. This rearrangement joins TRBV18 to TRBJ2-7; 7 bases align to TRBD1. This TCR came from a man between 65 and 85 years old with active COVID-19. The CDR3 sequence: CASSTTDRFPYEQYF. CDR3 coding DNA: TGTGCCAGCTCAACAACGGACAGGTTTCCCTACGAGCAGTACTTC.